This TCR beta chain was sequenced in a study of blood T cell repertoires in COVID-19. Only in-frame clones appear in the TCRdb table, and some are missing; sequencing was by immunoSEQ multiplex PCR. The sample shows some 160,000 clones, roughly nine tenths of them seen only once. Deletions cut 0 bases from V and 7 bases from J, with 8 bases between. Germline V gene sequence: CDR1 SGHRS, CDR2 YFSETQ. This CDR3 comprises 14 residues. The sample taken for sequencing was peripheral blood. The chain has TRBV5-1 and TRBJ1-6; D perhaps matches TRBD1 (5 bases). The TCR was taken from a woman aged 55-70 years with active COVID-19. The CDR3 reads CASSLGQQNSPLHF. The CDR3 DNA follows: TGCGCCAGCAGCTTGGGACAGCAAAATTCACCCCTCCACTTT.